This T cell receptor (beta chain) appears in the sequencing data of a study of T cell responses to AZD1222 COVID-19 vaccine. CDR3 length equals 13 residues. Trimming left V 2 bases short and J 4 bases short, with 7 bases between. Germline V gives CDR1 SGHTA, CDR2 FQGTGA. The repertoire was sequenced with immunoSEQ multiplex PCR; TCRdb's copy has only in-frame clones and lacks some. The sample has fewer than 95,000 clones, under 95% seen once. This TCR was sampled from an adult who received the AZD1222 COVID-19 vaccine. Sequences were derived from peripheral blood, sampled 28 days after the second AZD1222 dose. This sequence joins TRBV7-3 and TRBJ2-3; D gene ambiguous. CDR3 sequence reads: CASSLAVPDTQYF. CDR3 nucleotide sequence: TGTGCCAGCAGCTTAGCGGTCCCAGATACGCAGTATTTT.